This T cell receptor (beta chain) was retrieved from a study of blood T cell repertoires in COVID-19. Background on the study: Nucleic acid was either cDNA or gDNA, and it came from T cells, B-cell-depleted T cells, or PBMCs.

The assay was immunoSEQ multiplex PCR, and TCRdb's table has in-frame clones only and misses some. Of 240,000 or so clones in the sample, around 89% were seen once. The germline gives CDR1 SGHVS, CDR2 FQNEAQ. Trimming left V 5 bases short and J 0 bases short, with 10 bases between. This CDR3 comprises 14 residues. The receptor's source is a man aged 40-49 years who had recovered from COVID-19. Sequencing was carried out using PBMCs or T cells enriched from blood (not recorded which). The chain has TRBV7-8 and TRBJ1-1, with D possibly matching TRBD1 (6 bases). CDR3 in amino acids: CASSRTVVNTEAFF. CDR3 DNA sequence: TGTGCCAGCAGCAGGACAGTGGTGAACACTGAAGCTTTCTTT.